This T cell receptor beta chain was captured by sequencing in a study of regulatory T cells in long-lasting Graves disease. Time point given: newly diagnosed GD, antithyroid drugs for less than 3 months. RNA isolated from PBMCs was used to make the TCR library. Broader study findings: Persistent disease preferred TRBV28, TRBJ1-2 and TRBJ2-5. A greater number of public clonotypes (about 3,000) was shared by persistent patients than by new patients (about 890).

This clonotype occurred many times. Antigen unknown. Arm-PCR of CDR3 regions and iRepertoire HTBI primers were used to build TCR beta libraries. MiXCR, run by TCRdb on the multiplex PCR reads, gives a single entry per CDR3 protein. The data hold hundreds of thousands of distinct CDR3 sequences, with approximately 15% observed a single time. Germline loops: CDR1 MDHEN, CDR2 SYDVKM. This CDR3 spans 13 amino acids. V lost 5 bases to trimming and J lost 3 bases, with 10 bases between them. The data were also submitted as part of a second study, on T cells in Graves' hyperthyroidism and ophthalmopathy. This second study says: HTBI primers were the set used in a first-round RT-PCR of the TCR CDR3.

This receptor was identified in a young woman with Graves disease. The rearrangement joins TRBV28 to TRBJ1-2, with D perhaps TRBD1 (6 bases). Specimen: peripheral blood mononuclear cells (PBMCs), collected at new diagnosis, from a patient treated with antithyroid drugs. The CDR3 sequence: CASSPRTDYGYTF. The DNA for the CDR3 is TGTGCCAGCAGTCCCCGGACAGACTATGGCTACACCTTC.